The clone carrying this TCR beta chain was observed a single time. The antigen remains undetermined. This entry belongs to a study of cytotoxic CD8 clonotypes in ibrutinib-treated CLL. Study background: After a median 12 months on treatment (6 to 36), response samples were drawn. Broader study findings: Clonality at baseline surpassed age-matched healthy donors and tracked circulating CD8+ T-cell counts.

Generated by immunoSEQ multiplex PCR, the TCRdb table keeps only in-frame clones and is missing some. Here the sample spans around 40,000 clones, just over 70% being singletons. The CDR3 runs to 16 residues. Germline V lookup: CDR1 MNHEY, CDR2 SMNVEV (reference sequence). With 5 bases clipped from V and 3 bases from J, the junction kept 11 bases outside the gene matches. The source is a human donor with chronic lymphocytic leukemia. The chain uses TRBV27 and TRBJ2-7; TRBD1 matches 9 bases. This specimen consisted of PBMCs, obtained at disease progression, from a patient treated with ibrutinib. The CDR3 loop reads CASSQLPGQGFYEQYF. As DNA, the CDR3 is TGTGCCAGCAGTCAATTGCCGGGACAGGGATTCTACGAGCAGTACTTC.